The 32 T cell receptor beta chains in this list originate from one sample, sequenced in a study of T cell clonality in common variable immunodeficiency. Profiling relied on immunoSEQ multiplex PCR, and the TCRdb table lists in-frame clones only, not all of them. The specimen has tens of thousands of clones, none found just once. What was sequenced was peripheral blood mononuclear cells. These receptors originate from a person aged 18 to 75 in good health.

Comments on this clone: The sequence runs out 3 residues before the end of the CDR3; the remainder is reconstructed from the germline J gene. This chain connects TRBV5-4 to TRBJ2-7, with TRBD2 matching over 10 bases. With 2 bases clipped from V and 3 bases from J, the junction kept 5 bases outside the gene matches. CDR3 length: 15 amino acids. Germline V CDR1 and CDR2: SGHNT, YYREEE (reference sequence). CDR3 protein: CASSFEREGLYEQYF. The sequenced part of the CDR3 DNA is TGTGCCAGCAGCTTTGAGCGGGAGGGCCTCTACGAG.

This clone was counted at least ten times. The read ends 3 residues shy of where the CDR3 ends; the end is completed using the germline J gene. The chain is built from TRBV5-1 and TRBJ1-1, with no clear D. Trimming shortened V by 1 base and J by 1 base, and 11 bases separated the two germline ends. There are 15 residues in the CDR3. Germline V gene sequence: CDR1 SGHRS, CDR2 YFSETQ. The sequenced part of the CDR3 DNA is TGCGCCAGCAGCTTGTTAACTCCTTGGAACACTGAA. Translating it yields CASSLLTPWNTE. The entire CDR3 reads CASSLLTPWNTEAFF.

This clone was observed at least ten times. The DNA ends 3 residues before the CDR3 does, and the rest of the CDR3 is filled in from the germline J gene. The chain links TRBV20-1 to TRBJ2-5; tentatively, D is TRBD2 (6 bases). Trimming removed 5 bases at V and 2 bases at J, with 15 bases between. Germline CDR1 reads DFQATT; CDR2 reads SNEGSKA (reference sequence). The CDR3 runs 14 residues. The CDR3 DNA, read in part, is TGCAGTGCTGCCCGCGCTAGCGCTCAAGAGACC. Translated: CSAARASAQET. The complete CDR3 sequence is CSAARASAQETQYF.

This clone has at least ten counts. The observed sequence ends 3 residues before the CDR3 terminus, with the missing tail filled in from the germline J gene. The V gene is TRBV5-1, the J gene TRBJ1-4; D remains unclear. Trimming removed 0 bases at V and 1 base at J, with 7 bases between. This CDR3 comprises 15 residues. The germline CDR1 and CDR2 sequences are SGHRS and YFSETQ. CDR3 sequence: CASSLDAGTNEKLFF. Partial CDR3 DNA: TGCGCCAGCAGCTTGGATGCAGGAACTAATGAAAAA.

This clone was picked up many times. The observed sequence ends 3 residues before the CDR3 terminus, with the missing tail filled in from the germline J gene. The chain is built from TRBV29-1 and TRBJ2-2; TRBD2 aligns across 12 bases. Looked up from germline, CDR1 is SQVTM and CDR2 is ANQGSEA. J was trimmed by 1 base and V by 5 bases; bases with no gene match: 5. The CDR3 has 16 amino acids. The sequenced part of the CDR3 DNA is TGCAGCGTTTTCGGACTAGCGGGACTGAACACCGGGGAG. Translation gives CSVFGLAGLNTGE. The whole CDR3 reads CSVFGLAGLNTGELFF.

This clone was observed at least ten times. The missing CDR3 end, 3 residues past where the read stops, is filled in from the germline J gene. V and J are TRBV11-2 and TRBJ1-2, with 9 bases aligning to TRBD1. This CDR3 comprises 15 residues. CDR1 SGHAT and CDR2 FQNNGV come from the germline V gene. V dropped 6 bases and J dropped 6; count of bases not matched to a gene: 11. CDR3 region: CASRTHRGRYDGYTF. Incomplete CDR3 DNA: TGTGCCAGCAGGACCCACAGGGGGCGCTACGATGGC.

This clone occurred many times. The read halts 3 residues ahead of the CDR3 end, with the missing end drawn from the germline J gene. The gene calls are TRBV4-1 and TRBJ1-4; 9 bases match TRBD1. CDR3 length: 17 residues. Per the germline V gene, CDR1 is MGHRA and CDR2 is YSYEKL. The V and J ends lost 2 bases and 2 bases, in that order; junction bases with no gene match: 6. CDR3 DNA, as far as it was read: TGCGCCAGCAGCCAATCCTCCGGGACAGGGACTAATGAAAAA. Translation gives CASSQSSGTGTNEK. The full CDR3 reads CASSQSSGTGTNEKLFF.

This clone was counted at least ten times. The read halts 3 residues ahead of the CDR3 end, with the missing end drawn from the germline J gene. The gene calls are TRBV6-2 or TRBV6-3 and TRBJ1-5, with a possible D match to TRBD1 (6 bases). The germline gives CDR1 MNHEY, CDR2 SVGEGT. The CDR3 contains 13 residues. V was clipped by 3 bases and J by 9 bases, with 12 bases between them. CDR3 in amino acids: CASSYSGGLPQHF. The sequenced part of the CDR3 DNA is TGTGCCAGCAGTTATTCGGGGGGGCTGCCC.

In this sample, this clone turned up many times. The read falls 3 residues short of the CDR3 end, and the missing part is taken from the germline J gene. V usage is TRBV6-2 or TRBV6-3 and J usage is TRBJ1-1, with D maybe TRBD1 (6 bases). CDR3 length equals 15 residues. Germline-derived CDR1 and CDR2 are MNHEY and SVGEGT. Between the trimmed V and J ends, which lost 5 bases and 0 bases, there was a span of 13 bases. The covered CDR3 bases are TGTGCCAGCAGTCCCGAGGGGGAGGTGAACACTGAA. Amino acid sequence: CASSPEGEVNTE. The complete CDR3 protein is CASSPEGEVNTEAFF.

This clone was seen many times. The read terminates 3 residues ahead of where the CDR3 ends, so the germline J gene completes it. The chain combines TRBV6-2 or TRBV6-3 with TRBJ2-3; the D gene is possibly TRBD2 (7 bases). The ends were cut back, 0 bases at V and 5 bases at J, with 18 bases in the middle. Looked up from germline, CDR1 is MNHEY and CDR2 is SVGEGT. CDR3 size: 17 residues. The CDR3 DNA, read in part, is TGTGCCAGCAGTTACTCGAGGTGGCCGGGGGGCTTAGATACG. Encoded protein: CASSYSRWPGGLDT. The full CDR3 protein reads CASSYSRWPGGLDTQYF.

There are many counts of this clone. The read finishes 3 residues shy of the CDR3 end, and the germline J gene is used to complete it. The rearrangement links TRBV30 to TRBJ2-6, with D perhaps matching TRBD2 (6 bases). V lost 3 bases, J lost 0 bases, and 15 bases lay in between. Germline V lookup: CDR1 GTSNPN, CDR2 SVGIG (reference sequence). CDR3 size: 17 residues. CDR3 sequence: CAWRGGSWTSGANVLTF. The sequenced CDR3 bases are TGTGCCTGGAGGGGGGGAAGTTGGACCTCTGGGGCCAACGTC. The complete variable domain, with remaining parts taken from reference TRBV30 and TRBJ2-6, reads SQTIHQWPATLVQPVGSPLSLECTVEGTSNPNLYWYRQAAGRGLQLLFYSVGIGQISSEVPQNLSASRPQDRQFILSSKKLLLSDSGFYLCAWRGGSWTSGANVLTFGAGSRLTVL.

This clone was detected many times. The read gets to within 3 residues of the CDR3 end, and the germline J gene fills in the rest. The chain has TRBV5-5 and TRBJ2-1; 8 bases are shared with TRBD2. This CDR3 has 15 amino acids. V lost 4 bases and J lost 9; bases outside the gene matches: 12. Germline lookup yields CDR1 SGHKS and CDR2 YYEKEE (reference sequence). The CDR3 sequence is CASSRWSGSFGEQFF. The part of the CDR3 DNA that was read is TGTGCCAGCAGCCGATGGAGCGGGAGTTTTGGTGAG.

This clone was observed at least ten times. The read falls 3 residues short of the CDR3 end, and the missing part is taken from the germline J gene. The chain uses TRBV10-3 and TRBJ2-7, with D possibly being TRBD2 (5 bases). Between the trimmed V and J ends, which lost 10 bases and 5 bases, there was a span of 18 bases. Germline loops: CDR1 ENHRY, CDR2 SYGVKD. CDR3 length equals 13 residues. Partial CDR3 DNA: TGTGCCACCCGGACTCAGTTTGGAAACGAG. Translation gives CATRTQFGNE. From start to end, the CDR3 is CATRTQFGNEQYF.

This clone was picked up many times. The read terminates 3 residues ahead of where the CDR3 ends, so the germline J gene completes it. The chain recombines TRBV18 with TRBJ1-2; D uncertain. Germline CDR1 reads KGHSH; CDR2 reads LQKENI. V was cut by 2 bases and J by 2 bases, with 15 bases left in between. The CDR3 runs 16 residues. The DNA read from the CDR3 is TGTGCCAGCTCACCATCAGGAAACCTCTACAACTATGGC. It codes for CASSPSGNLYNYG. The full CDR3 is CASSPSGNLYNYGYTF.

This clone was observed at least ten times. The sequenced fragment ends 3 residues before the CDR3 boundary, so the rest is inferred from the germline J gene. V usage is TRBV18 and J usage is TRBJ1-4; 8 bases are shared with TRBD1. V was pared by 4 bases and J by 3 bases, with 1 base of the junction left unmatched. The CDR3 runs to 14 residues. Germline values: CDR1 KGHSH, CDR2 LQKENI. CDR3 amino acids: CASSRQGSNEKLFF. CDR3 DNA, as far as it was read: TGTGCCAGCTCACGACAGGGGTCTAATGAAAAA.

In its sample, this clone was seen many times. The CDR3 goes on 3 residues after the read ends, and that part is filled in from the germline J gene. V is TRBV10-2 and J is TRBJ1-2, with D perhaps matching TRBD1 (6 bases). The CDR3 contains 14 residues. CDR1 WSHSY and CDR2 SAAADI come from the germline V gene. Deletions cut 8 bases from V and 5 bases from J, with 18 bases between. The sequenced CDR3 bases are TGCGCCAGCTCTTCAACAGGGCTTTCTTATGGC. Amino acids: CASSSTGLSYG. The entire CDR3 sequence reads CASSSTGLSYGYTF.

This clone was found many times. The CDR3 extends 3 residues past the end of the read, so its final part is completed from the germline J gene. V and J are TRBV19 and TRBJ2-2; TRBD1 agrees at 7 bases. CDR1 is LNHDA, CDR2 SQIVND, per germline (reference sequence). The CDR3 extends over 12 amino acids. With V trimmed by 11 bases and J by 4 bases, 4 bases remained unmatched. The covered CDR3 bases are TGTGCCGGGGGACAGCCCACCGGGGAG. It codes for CAGGQPTGE. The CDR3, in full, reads CAGGQPTGELFF.

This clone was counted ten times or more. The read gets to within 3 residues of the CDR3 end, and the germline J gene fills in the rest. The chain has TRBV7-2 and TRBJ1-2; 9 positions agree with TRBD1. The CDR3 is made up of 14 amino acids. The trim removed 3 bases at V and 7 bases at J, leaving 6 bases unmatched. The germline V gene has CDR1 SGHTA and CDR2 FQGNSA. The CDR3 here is CASSFQTGGGGYTF. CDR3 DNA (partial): TGTGCCAGCAGCTTCCAGACAGGGGGAGGTGGC.

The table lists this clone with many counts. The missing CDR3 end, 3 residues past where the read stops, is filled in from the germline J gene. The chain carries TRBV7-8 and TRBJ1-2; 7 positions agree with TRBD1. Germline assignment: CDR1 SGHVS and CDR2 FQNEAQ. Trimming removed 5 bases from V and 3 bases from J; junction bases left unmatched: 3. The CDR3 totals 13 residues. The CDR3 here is CASSQGVDYGYTF. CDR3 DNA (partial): TGTGCCAGCAGCCAGGGGGTGGACTATGGC.

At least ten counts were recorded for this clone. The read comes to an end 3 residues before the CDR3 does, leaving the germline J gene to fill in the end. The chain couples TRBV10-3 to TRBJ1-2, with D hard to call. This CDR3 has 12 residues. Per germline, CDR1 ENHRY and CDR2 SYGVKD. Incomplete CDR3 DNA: TGTGCCATCAGTGAGTTAGAGGGCGGC. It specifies CAISELEGG. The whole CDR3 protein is CAISELEGGYTF.

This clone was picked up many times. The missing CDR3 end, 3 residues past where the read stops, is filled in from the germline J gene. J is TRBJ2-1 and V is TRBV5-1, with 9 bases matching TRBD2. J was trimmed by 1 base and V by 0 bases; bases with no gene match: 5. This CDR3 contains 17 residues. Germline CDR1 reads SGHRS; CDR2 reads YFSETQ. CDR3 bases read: TGCGCCAGCAGCTTGGCCCCTAGCGGGAAATCCTACAATGAG. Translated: CASSLAPSGKSYNE. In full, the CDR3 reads CASSLAPSGKSYNEQFF. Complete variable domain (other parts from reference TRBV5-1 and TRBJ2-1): KAGVTQTPRYLIKTRGQQVTLSCSPISGHRSVSWYQQTPGQGLQFLFEYFSETQRNKGNFPGRFSGRQFSNSRSEMNVSTLELGDSALYLCASSLAPSGKSYNEQFFGPGTRLTVL.

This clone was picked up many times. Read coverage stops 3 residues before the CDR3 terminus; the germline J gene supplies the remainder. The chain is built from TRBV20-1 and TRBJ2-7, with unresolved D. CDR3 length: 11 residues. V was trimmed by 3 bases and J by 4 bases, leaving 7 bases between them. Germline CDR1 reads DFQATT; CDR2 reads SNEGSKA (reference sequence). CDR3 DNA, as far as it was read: TGCAGTGCTAGTCGAGCTTACGAG. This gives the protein CSASRAYE. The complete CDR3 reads CSASRAYEQYF.

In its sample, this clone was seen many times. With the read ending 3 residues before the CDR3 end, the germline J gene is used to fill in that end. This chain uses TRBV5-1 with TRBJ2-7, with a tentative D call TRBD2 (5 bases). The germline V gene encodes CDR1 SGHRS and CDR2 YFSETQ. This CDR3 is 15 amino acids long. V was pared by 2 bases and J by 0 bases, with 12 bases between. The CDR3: CASSFGGSSSYEQYF. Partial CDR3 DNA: TGCGCCAGCAGCTTCGGCGGGTCGAGCTCCTACGAG.

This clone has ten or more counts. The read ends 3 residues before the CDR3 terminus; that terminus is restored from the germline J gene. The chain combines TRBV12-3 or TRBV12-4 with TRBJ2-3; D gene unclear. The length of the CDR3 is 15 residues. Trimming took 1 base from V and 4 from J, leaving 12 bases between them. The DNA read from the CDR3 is TGTGCCAGCAGTTTAGAGGTCGCCCACCCAGATACG. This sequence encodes CASSLEVAHPDT. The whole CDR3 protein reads CASSLEVAHPDTQYF.

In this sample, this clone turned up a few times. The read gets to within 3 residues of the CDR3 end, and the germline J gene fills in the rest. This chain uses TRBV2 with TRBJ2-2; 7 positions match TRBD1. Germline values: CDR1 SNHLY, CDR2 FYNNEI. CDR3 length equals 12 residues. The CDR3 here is CASSYRGSPLFF. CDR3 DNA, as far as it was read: TGTGCCAGCAGTTACAGGGGATCACCG.

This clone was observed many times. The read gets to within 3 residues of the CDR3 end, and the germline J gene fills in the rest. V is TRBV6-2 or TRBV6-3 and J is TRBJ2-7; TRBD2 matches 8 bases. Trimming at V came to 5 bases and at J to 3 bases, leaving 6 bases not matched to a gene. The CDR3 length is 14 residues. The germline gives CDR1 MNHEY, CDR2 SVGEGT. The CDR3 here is CASSKAGEDYEQYF. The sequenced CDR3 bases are TGTGCCAGCAGTAAAGCGGGAGAGGACTACGAG.

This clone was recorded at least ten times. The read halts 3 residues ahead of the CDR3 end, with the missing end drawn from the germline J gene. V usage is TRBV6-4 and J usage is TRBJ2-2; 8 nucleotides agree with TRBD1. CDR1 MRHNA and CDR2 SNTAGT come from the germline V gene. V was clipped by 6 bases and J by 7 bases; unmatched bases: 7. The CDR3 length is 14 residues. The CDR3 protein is CASSQQGGNGELFF. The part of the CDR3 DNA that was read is TGTGCCAGCAGCCAACAGGGGGGCAACGGGGAG.

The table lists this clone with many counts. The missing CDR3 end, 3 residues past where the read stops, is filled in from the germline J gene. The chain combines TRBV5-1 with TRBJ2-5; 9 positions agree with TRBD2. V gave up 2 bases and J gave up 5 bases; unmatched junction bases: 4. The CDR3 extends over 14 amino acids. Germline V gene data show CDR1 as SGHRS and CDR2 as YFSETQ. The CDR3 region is CASSFERGDETQYF. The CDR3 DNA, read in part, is TGCGCCAGCAGCTTCGAGCGGGGGGATGAGACC.

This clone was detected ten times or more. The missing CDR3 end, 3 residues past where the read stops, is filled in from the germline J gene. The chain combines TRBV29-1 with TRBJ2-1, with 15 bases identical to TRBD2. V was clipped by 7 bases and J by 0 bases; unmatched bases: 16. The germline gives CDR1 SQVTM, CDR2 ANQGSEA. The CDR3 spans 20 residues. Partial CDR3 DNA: TGCAGCGCTTCCGGACTAGCGGGAGGGATCGGTTTAGCCTCCTACAATGAG. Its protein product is CSASGLAGGIGLASYNE. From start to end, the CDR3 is CSASGLAGGIGLASYNEQFF.

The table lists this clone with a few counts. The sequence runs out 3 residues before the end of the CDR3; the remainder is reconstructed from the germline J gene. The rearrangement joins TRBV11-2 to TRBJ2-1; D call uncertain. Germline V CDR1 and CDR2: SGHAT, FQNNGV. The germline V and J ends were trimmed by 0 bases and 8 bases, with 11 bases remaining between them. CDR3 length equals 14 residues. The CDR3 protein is CASSLDLTVHEQFF. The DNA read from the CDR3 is TGTGCCAGCAGCTTAGATCTTACAGTTCATGAG.

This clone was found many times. The CDR3 loop is CASSLGQGDGYTF. The sequenced part of the CDR3 DNA is TGTGCCAGCAGCTTGGGACAGGGAGATGGC. The chain couples TRBV5-4 to TRBJ1-2; 7 positions agree with TRBD1. From the germline J gene comes the end of the CDR3, since the read stops 3 residues before it. The CDR3 loop spans 13 amino acids. Germline V gene data show CDR1 as SGHNT and CDR2 as YYREEE (reference sequence). J gave up 6 bases and V 0 bases, and 2 bases lay outside the gene matches.

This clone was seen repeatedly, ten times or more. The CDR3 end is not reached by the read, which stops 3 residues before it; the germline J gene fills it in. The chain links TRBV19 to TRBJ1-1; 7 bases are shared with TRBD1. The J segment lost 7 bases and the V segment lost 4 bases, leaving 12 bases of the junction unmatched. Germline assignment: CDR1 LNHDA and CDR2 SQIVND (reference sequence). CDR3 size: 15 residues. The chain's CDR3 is CASSTPRRGGLEAFF. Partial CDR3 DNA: TGTGCCAGTAGTACGCCGCGTAGAGGGGGCCTTGAA.